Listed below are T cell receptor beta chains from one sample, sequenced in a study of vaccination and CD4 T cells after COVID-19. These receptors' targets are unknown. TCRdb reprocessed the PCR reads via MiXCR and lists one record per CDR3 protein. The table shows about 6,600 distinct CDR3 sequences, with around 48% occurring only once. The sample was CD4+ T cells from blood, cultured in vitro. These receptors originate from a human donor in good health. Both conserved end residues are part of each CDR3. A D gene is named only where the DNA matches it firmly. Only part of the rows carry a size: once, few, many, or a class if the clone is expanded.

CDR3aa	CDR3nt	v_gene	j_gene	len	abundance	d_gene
CASSDIWGGLAGSQETQYF	TGTGCCAGCAGTGATATCTGGGGTGGGCTAGCGGGAAGCCAAGAGACCCAGTACTTC	TRBV6-1	TRBJ2-5	19	-	TRBD2
CATKNSQGSNQPQHF	TGTGCCACCAAAAACTCACAGGGGAGCAATCAGCCCCAGCATTTT	TRBV6-1	TRBJ1-5	15	-	TRBD1
CASSSYRLGSYNEQFF	TGTGCCAGCAGCTCCTATCGCCTGGGCTCCTACAATGAGCAGTTCTTC	TRBV7-8	TRBJ2-1	16	large	-
CASSPDRFNYGYTF	TGTGCCAGCAGCCCAGACAGGTTCAACTATGGCTACACCTTC	TRBV14	TRBJ1-2	14	-	-
CASSLAGRENSPLHF	TGCGCCAGCAGCTTGGCCGGACGGGAGAATTCACCCCTCCACTTT	TRBV5-1	TRBJ1-6	15	few	-
CASSLWGGETQYF	TGTGCCAGCAGTTTATGGGGAGGGGAGACCCAGTACTTC	TRBV27	TRBJ2-5	13	-	TRBD2
CASGGGTPQETQYF	TGTGCCAGTGGAGGGGGGACACCCCAAGAGACCCAGTACTTC	TRBV19	TRBJ2-5	14	-	-
CASTTVGHRDEQYF	TGTGCCAGCACCACTGTGGGCCATCGGGACGAGCAGTACTTC	TRBV7-2	TRBJ2-7	14	once	-
CSAKPTDRRNYGYTF	TGCAGTGCTAAACCCACCGACAGGCGCAACTATGGCTACACCTTC	TRBV20-1	TRBJ1-2	15	few	-
CASSSEGSNQPQHF	TGTGCCAGCAGCTCGGAGGGTAGCAATCAGCCCCAGCATTTT	TRBV7-9	TRBJ1-5	14	-	-
CASSFMASGRAEQYF	TGTGCCAGCAGTTTTATGGCTAGCGGGAGGGCCGAGCAGTACTTC	TRBV12-3/TRBV12-4	TRBJ2-7	15	-	TRBD2
CASSSGWGAGNSPLHF	TGCGCCAGCAGCTCCGGTTGGGGGGCGGGGAATTCACCCCTCCACTTT	TRBV5-1	TRBJ1-6	16	-	-
CAISQGGNTEAFF	TGTGCCATCAGCCAGGGGGGGAACACTGAAGCTTTCTTT	TRBV10-3	TRBJ1-1	13	few	TRBD1
CASSPYLRRGSDTQYF	TGTGCCAGCAGTCCTTATTTACGGCGGGGGTCAGATACGCAGTATTTT	TRBV6-1	TRBJ2-3	16	once	TRBD2
CASSFGQGNTGELFF	TGTGCCAGCAGTTTCGGACAGGGGAACACCGGGGAGCTGTTTTTT	TRBV6-5	TRBJ2-2	15	few	TRBD1
CASSRLAGVTQYF	TGTGCCAGCAGTCGACTAGCGGGGGTAACCCAGTACTTC	TRBV6-1	TRBJ2-5	13	-	TRBD2
CASSTQGNQPQHF	TGTGCCAGTAGCACCCAGGGTAATCAGCCCCAGCATTTT	TRBV19	TRBJ1-5	13	-	-
CASSEGPGLAGEDEQFF	TGTGCCAGCAGTGAAGGACCGGGACTAGCGGGAGAGGACGAGCAGTTCTTC	TRBV2	TRBJ2-1	17	-	TRBD2